One and the same sample provided the 25 T cell receptor beta chains below, sequenced in a study of T-cell reconstitution after alpha-beta-depleted transplantation in children. Unique molecular identifiers were incorporated into the prepared TCRbeta library. TCRdb redid the calling of the PCR reads with MiXCR, one entry per CDR3 protein. In the table there are tens of thousands of distinct CDR3 sequences, roughly 4.9% of which are singletons. The source was PBMCs, mostly from graft donor cells, collected 180 days after TCRalphabeta/CD19-depleted stem cell transplant. Source of these receptors: a boy in the first two years of life who had a stem cell transplant for acute myeloid leukemia, so the T cells may come from the graft donor.

This clonotype was counted ten times or more. This chain connects TRBV6-4 to TRBJ2-2; possibly TRBD2 for D (5 bases). Germline CDR1 MRHNA, CDR2 SNTAGT. V gave up 4 bases and J gave up 2 bases, with 11 bases separating them. CDR3 size: 15 residues. In DNA form, the CDR3 reads TGTGCCAGCAGTGTTGGTAGCGCAAACACCGGGGAGCTGTTTTTT. Translated: CASSVGSANTGELFF.

This clonotype has a count of ten or more. The V and J genes are TRBV4-3 and TRBJ1-4; D is unclear. Germline lookup yields CDR1 LGHNA and CDR2 YSLEER. The CDR3 runs to 16 residues. V lost 0 bases and J 4 bases, leaving 12 bases between the germline ends. The CDR3 region has the DNA TGCGCCAGCAGCCAAGAGGGAAGGTTCATTAATGAAAAACTGTTTTTT. Its protein is CASSQEGRFINEKLFF.

This clonotype was observed a few times. The chain couples TRBV19 to TRBJ2-5; D could derive from TRBD1 or TRBD2 (6 bases each). Germline V gene lookup returns CDR1 LNHDA and CDR2 SQIVND (reference sequence). CDR3 length: 14 residues. Trimming cost V 5 bases and J 7 bases, with 17 bases left between them. CDR3 nucleotide sequence: TGTGCCAGTAGTGGGCGAGGGGGGAAGGGGACCCAGTACTTC. Its protein product is CASSGRGGKGTQYF.

This clonotype was seen repeatedly, ten times or more. CDR3: CASSYLGGPRMQFF. For the CDR3, the DNA is TGTGCCAGCAGTTACCTCGGGGGCCCTAGGATGCAGTTCTTC. This sequence joins TRBV6-5 and TRBJ2-1, with D perhaps assigned TRBD1 or TRBD2 (6 bases each). CDR1 is MNHEY, CDR2 SVGAGI, per germline. This CDR3 spans 14 amino acids. Trimming pared 2 bases from V and 12 bases from J, leaving 17 bases between.

This clonotype was seen ten or more times. The chain combines TRBV7-2 with TRBJ2-3, with no clear D. The CDR3 consists of 13 residues. V lost 4 bases to trimming and J lost 1 base, with 6 bases between them. Germline CDR1 and CDR2: SGHTA and FQGNSA. CDR3 residues: CASSSRGTDTQYF. The DNA of the CDR3 is TGTGCCAGCAGCTCCCGGGGCACAGATACGCAGTATTTT.

This clonotype was picked up many times. J is TRBJ1-2 and V is TRBV5-1; no reliable D call. There are 15 residues in the CDR3. Germline V gene data show CDR1 as SGHRS and CDR2 as YFSETQ. V was cut by 2 bases and J by 4 bases, with 15 bases left in between. CDR3: CASSFEAPELYGYTF. CDR3 nucleotides: TGCGCCAGCAGCTTCGAGGCCCCCGAACTCTATGGCTACACCTTC.

In this sample, this clonotype turned up many times. The chain links TRBV9 to TRBJ2-3; TRBD2 is a possible D gene (6 bases). Germline values: CDR1 SGDLS, CDR2 YYNGEE. The CDR3 has 14 residues. V was clipped by 2 bases and J by 6 bases, with 13 bases between them. Written as DNA, the CDR3 is TGTGCCAGCAGCGTCGGGAGAGCGTCCGATACGCAGTATTTT. Its protein is CASSVGRASDTQYF.

This chain joins TRBV5-4 and TRBJ2-1; possibly TRBD1 or TRBD2 for D (5 bases each). V shed 0 bases and J shed 0 bases, with 13 bases lying between them. Germline values: CDR1 SGHNT, CDR2 YYREEE (reference sequence). This CDR3 region has 17 residues. DNA of the CDR3: TGTGCCAGCAGCTTGGAATGGGGACCACCCTCCTACAATGAGCAGTTCTTC. Translating it yields CASSLEWGPPSYNEQFF.

This clonotype was seen many times. The chain has TRBV5-1 and TRBJ1-1; D might be TRBD1 (6 bases). Germline CDR1 SGHRS, CDR2 YFSETQ. Between the trimmed V and J ends, which lost 2 bases and 1 base, there was a span of 12 bases. This CDR3 has 15 residues. The CDR3 protein is CASSFGGGQNTEAFF. The CDR3 nucleotides read TGCGCCAGCAGCTTTGGGGGGGGACAGAACACTGAAGCTTTCTTT.

In this sample, this clonotype turned up many times. This chain connects TRBV20-1 to TRBJ1-6; possible D gene TRBD1, 5 bases. This CDR3 comprises 16 residues. Germline loops: CDR1 DFQATT, CDR2 SNEGSKA (reference sequence). V was cut by 6 bases and J by 10 bases, with 25 bases left in between. CDR3 coding DNA: TGCAGTGCAACTACGGGACGGCTTACCGCACCATCACCCCTCCACTTT. Its protein is CSATTGRLTAPSPLHF.

Many counts were recorded for this clonotype. The V gene is TRBV2, the J gene TRBJ2-7, with D possibly being TRBD1 (6 bases). V was shortened by 7 bases and J by 0 bases, with 16 bases between the two germline ends. From germline, CDR1 is SNHLY and CDR2 FYNNEI. The CDR3 extends over 15 amino acids. CDR3 bases: TGTGCCAGCAAGCAGGGTACAGGGAGCTCCTACGAGCAGTACGTC. This codes for CASKQGTGSSYEQYV.

This clonotype was found many times. This rearrangement joins TRBV7-2 to TRBJ2-1; the D is unclear. Trimming stripped 1 base from V and 7 bases from J, with 11 bases between. The germline V gene has CDR1 SGHTA and CDR2 FQGNSA. The CDR3 is 14 residues long. The CDR3 reads CASSLGRSFNEQFF. CDR3 in DNA: TGTGCCAGCAGCTTAGGACGGAGCTTTAATGAGCAGTTCTTC.

This clonotype was detected many times. The chain joins TRBV4-1 to TRBJ1-2, with D tentatively TRBD1 (5 bases). The germline gives CDR1 MGHRA, CDR2 YSYEKL. The CDR3 covers 14 residues. The V and J ends lost 7 bases and 8 bases respectively, with 20 bases between them. The CDR3 DNA is TGCGCCAGCACCCCAGGGTCCGCCCTAGGGGGCTACACCTTC. This codes for CASTPGSALGGYTF.

This clonotype appeared many times. The rearrangement joins TRBV7-3 to TRBJ2-6; D unresolved. CDR3 length: 16 amino acids. V lost 5 bases, J lost 0 bases, and 11 bases lay in between. Per the germline V gene, CDR1 is SGHTA and CDR2 is FQGTGA. The CDR3, as DNA: TGTGCCAGCAGCCCCTATGATGGCTCTGGGGCCAACGTCCTGACTTTC. This encodes CASSPYDGSGANVLTF.

This clonotype appeared many times. The V call is TRBV12-3 or TRBV12-4, the J call TRBJ2-7; weak D call: TRBD2 (5 bases). This CDR3 comprises 14 residues. The V gene lost 6 bases and the J gene lost 3 bases, with 15 bases spanning the gap. In nucleotides, the CDR3 is TGTGCCAGCAGCCACTTGAACGGACTCTACGAGCAGTACTTC. This sequence encodes CASSHLNGLYEQYF.

This clonotype appeared many times. Germline is not matched at one junction end, which may reflect a read error. The chain carries TRBV20-1 and TRBJ2-1; maybe TRBD1 (5 bases). CDR1 is DFQATT and CDR2 is SNEGSKA in the germline V gene (reference sequence). The CDR3 has 13 amino acids. The CDR3 DNA sequence: TGCAGTTCTAGGGTAGGGGTCTACAATGAGCAGTTCTTC. Amino acid sequence: CSSRVGVYNEQFF.

In this sample, this clonotype turned up many times. The chain carries TRBV7-9 and TRBJ1-1; D possibly corresponds to TRBD1 (6 bases). Deletions cut 7 bases from V and 4 bases from J, with 16 bases between. Germline CDR1 and CDR2: SEHNR and FQNEAQ (reference sequence). This CDR3 contains 14 residues. Written as DNA, the CDR3 is TGTGCCAGCACCCCCTGGGGGGCAAGCACTGAAGCTTTCTTT. Amino acids: CASTPWGASTEAFF.

This clonotype was seen at least ten times. The rearrangement joins TRBV19 to TRBJ2-1, with unresolved D. The germline V gene encodes CDR1 LNHDA and CDR2 SQIVND (reference sequence). Between the trimmed V and J ends, which lost 6 bases and 7 bases, there was a span of 22 bases. The CDR3 contains 16 residues. The CDR3 reads CASRNPIVGSNNEQFF. The CDR3 coding sequence is TGTGCCAGTAGAAATCCTATCGTTGGATCAAATAATGAGCAGTTCTTC. Full variable domain (missing parts from reference TRBV19 and TRBJ2-1): DGGITQSPKYLFRKEGQNVTLSCEQNLNHDAMYWYRQDPGQGLRLIYYSQIVNDFQKGDIAEGYSVSREKKESFPLTVTSAQKNPTAFYLCASRNPIVGSNNEQFFGPGTRLTVL.

In its sample, this clonotype was seen many times. This sequence joins TRBV4-3 and TRBJ2-4, with 7 bases that match TRBD1. The CDR3 has 13 residues. CDR1 and CDR2 (germline): LGHNA, YSLEER. V shed 8 bases and J 5 bases; nucleotides not matched to a gene: 6. Here the CDR3 DNA reads TGCGCCAGCTCACCCGGGACAGAAAACATTCAGTACTTC. This translates into CASSPGTENIQYF.

This clonotype was counted at least ten times. The chain recombines TRBV18 with TRBJ1-5, with TRBD1 identical over 7 bases. CDR3 length: 14 amino acids. Germline V gives CDR1 KGHSH, CDR2 LQKENI. J gave up 4 bases and V 3 bases, and 3 bases lay outside the gene matches. The CDR3 region is CASSPDRVNQPQHF. The CDR3 bases are TGTGCCAGCTCACCCGACAGGGTTAATCAGCCCCAGCATTTT.

This clonotype was recorded many times. This chain joins TRBV20-1 and TRBJ2-1; D may be TRBD1 (6 bases). The ends were cut back, 6 bases at V and 8 bases at J, with 17 bases in the middle. Germline loops: CDR1 DFQATT, CDR2 SNEGSKA (reference sequence). The CDR3 spans 13 residues. As DNA, the CDR3 is TGCAGTGCAGACAGGAGGCCTTTAGATGAGCAGTTCTTC. Translated, it gives CSADRRPLDEQFF.

This clonotype appeared a few times. The chain links TRBV5-1 to TRBJ2-2; D unresolved. Trimming left V 4 bases short and J 0 bases short, with 10 bases between. There are 15 residues in the CDR3. The germline V gene has CDR1 SGHRS and CDR2 YFSETQ. The CDR3 is CASSPLSANTGELFF. DNA of the CDR3: TGCGCCAGCAGCCCGCTGTCAGCGAACACCGGGGAGCTGTTTTTT.

About this clonotype itself: This may be a read error, as it is one base from a much larger clone. The rearrangement links TRBV12-3 or TRBV12-4 to TRBJ2-7, with 7 positions matching TRBD2. The CDR3 has 14 amino acids. V trimming: 3 bases; J trimming: 0 bases; junction bases outside the gene matches: 2. CDR3 DNA sequence: TGTGCCAGCAGTTTGAAGCGGGGCTCCTACGAGCAGTACTTC. It specifies CASSLKRGSYEQYF.

This clonotype was detected ten times or more. The chain joins TRBV7-2 to TRBJ1-1, with 9 bases lining up with TRBD1. Germline loops: CDR1 SGHTA, CDR2 FQGNSA. V was clipped by 4 bases and J by 5 bases; unmatched bases: 8. CDR3 size: 15 residues. The CDR3 nucleotides are TGTGCCAGCAGCTCACCGGGACAGGGTGGTACTGAAGCTTTCTTT. It is translated as CASSSPGQGGTEAFF. The whole variable domain, remainder taken from reference TRBV7-2 and TRBJ1-1, is GAGVSQSPSNKVTEKGKDVELRCDPISGHTALYWYRQSLGQGLEFLIYFQGNSAPDKSGLPSDRFSAERTGGSVSTLTIQRTQQEDSAVYLCASSSPGQGGTEAFFGQGTRLTVV.

At least ten counts were recorded for this clonotype. This rearrangement joins TRBV29-1 to TRBJ1-1; 9 positions match TRBD1. From germline, CDR1 is SQVTM and CDR2 ANQGSEA. This CDR3 contains 12 residues. Trimming cost V 4 bases and J 8 bases; bases outside gene matches: 5. The CDR3 is CSVGGTGKEAFF. In DNA, the CDR3 is TGCAGCGTTGGCGGGACAGGGAAAGAAGCTTTCTTT.